This passage covers 8 T cell receptor beta chains from one sample sequenced in a study of T cell changes during pregnancy in multiple sclerosis. Libraries were prepared by immunoSEQ multiplex PCR; TCRdb keeps only in-frame clonotypes and omits some of them. The table lists some 70,000 clones, roughly nine tenths of them singletons, with 1.4% to 1.5% in the top ten. Sample: peripheral blood, taken in the third trimester of pregnancy. The receptors originated from a female donor with multiple sclerosis, enrolled in a pregnancy study.

The genes are TRBV4-3 and TRBJ2-1, with D hard to call. The CDR3 totals 13 residues. In germline, CDR1 is LGHNA, CDR2 YSLEER. Trimming removed 2 bases at V and 10 bases at J, with 12 bases between. CDR3 residues: CASSQNTFLEQFF. The CDR3 coding sequence is TGCGCCAGCAGCCAAAACACCTTCTTGGAGCAGTTCTTC.

This clone has a handful of counts. The V gene is TRBV7-3, the J gene TRBJ2-1; TRBD2 is a possible D gene (6 bases). CDR3 length: 14 residues. CDR1 is SGHTA and CDR2 is FQGTGA in the germline V gene. V was trimmed by 5 bases and J by 6 bases, leaving 14 bases between them. CDR3 region: CASSRAGNSNEQFF. The CDR3, as DNA: TGTGCCAGCAGCAGGGCGGGGAATAGCAATGAGCAGTTCTTC.

The gene calls are TRBV5-1 and TRBJ2-1, with D perhaps matching TRBD1 (5 bases). CDR3 length equals 15 residues. Germline lookup yields CDR1 SGHRS and CDR2 YFSETQ. V lost 1 base and J 10 bases, leaving 18 bases between the germline ends. CDR3 in amino acids: CASSLTAIRAGEQFF. The CDR3 DNA sequence: TGCGCCAGCAGCTTGACCGCGATCAGGGCAGGGGAGCAGTTCTTC.

The chain links TRBV7-9 to TRBJ2-7; 8 bases are shared with TRBD2. The V gene's germline CDR1 is SEHNR and CDR2 FQNEAQ (reference sequence). The V segment lost 4 bases and the J segment 3 bases; nucleotides outside the gene matches: 11. CDR3 length: 16 amino acids. CDR3 DNA: TGTGCCAGCAGCTCGACGACTAGCGCCTTCTTCTACGAGCAGTACTTC. Protein product: CASSSTTSAFFYEQYF.

This chain links TRBV27 with TRBJ1-2; TRBD1 aligns across 7 bases. CDR3 length equals 14 residues. J was trimmed by 4 bases and V by 5 bases; bases with no gene match: 7. CDR1 MNHEY and CDR2 SMNVEV come from the germline V gene (reference sequence). This chain's CDR3 is CASSTSTGLYGYTF. CDR3 nucleotides: TGTGCCAGCAGTACCTCGACAGGGCTCTATGGCTACACCTTC.

The chain uses TRBV4-3 and TRBJ1-3, with a possible D match to TRBD1 (6 bases). V shed 3 bases and J shed 0 bases, with 15 bases lying between them. CDR1 LGHNA and CDR2 YSLEER come from the germline V gene. The CDR3 has 17 residues. The CDR3 sequence: CASSQEQGRNSGNTIYF. In nucleotides, the CDR3 is TGCGCCAGCAGCCAGGAACAGGGACGGAACTCTGGAAACACCATATATTTT.

The chain couples TRBV7-9 to TRBJ2-5; D remains unclear. The CDR3 length is 12 residues. Germline lookup yields CDR1 SEHNR and CDR2 FQNEAQ (reference sequence). V gave up 5 bases and J gave up 4 bases, with 8 bases separating them. This CDR3 reads CASSRARETQYF. The CDR3 DNA is TGTGCCAGCAGCCGCGCACGAGAGACCCAGTACTTC.

The chain uses TRBV6-1 and TRBJ2-5; 13 nucleotides match TRBD2. Trimming cost V 4 bases and J 4 bases; bases outside gene matches: 9. Germline loops: CDR1 MNHNS, CDR2 SASEGT. This CDR3 comprises 17 residues. This CDR3 is CASSVRTSGSVLETQYF. The CDR3 nucleotides read TGTGCCAGCAGTGTCAGGACTAGCGGGAGTGTATTAGAGACCCAGTACTTC.